The clone carrying this T cell receptor beta chain has only a few counts. This entry is derived from a study of T cell responses to AZD1222 COVID-19 vaccine. The overall study: Second-dose schedules of about 4 or about 12 weeks were combined.

Clones were read by immunoSEQ multiplex PCR, and TCRdb kept only the in-frame ones, dropping some. The table lists around 110,000 clones, about 90% of them singletons. The length of the CDR3 is 18 residues. The germline V gene has CDR1 MDHEN and CDR2 SYDVKM. V shed 5 bases, J shed 6 bases, and the junction held 15 bases outside the gene matches. The sequencing here drew on peripheral blood, taken on day 0 of AZD1222 vaccination. The sequence was collected from an adult in good health. J is TRBJ1-5 and V is TRBV28; TRBD1 agrees at 11 bases. CDR3 region: CASSPLLSLDRGLQPQHF. The DNA of the CDR3 is TGTGCCAGCAGTCCCCTATTATCCTTGGACAGGGGGCTTCAGCCCCAGCATTTT.